This TCR beta chain was sequenced during a study of cytomegalovirus exposure and HLA in healthy donors. Per the germline V gene, CDR1 is SGHRS and CDR2 is YFSETQ. This CDR3 comprises 13 residues. Trimming removed 0 bases at V and 6 bases at J, with 8 bases between. In the PCR, 60 Vbeta and 13 Jbeta primers were used. Assay used: immunoSEQ multiplex PCR; TCRdb lists only in-frame clones, some missing. Of 65,000 to 85,000 clones listed, more than 60% are singletons. The sequencing sample was made of PBMCs. The source is a male donor in good health and CMV-seropositive. The chain employs TRBV5-1 and TRBJ2-3, with TRBD2 as a possible D gene (6 bases). The CDR3 spells CASSLGGLDTQYF. The CDR3 coding sequence is TGCGCCAGCAGCTTGGGGGGACTCGATACGCAGTATTTT. The full variable domain, its missing parts supplied by reference TRBV5-1 and TRBJ2-3, is KAGVTQTPRYLIKTRGQQVTLSCSPISGHRSVSWYQQTPGQGLQFLFEYFSETQRNKGNFPGRFSGRQFSNSRSEMNVSTLELGDSALYLCASSLGGLDTQYFGPGTRLTVL.